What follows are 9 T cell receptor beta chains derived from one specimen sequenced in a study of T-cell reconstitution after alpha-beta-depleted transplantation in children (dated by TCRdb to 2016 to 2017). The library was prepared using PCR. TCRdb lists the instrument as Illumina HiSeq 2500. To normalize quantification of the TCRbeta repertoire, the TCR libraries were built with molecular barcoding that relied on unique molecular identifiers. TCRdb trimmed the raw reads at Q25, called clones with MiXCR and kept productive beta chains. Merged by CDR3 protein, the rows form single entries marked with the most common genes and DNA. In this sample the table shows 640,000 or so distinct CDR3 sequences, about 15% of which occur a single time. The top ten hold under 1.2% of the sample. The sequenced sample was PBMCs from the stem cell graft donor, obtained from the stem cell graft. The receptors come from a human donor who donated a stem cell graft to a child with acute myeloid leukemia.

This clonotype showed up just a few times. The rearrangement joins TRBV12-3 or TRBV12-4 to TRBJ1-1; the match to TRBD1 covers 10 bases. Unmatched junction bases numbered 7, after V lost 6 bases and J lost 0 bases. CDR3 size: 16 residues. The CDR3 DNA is TGTGCCAGCAGCCTGGGACAGGGGACAATGAACACTGAAGCTTTCTTT. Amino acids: CASSLGQGTMNTEAFF.

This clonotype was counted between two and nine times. This CDR3 reads CASARDLTYEQYV. CDR3 sequence (DNA): TGTGCCAGTGCGCGGGACCTCACCTACGAGCAGTACGTC. J is TRBJ2-7 and V is TRBV10-3; D is possibly TRBD2 (6 bases). This CDR3 has 13 residues. Trimming removed 10 bases from V and 2 bases from J, with 15 bases in between. The germline V gene has CDR1 ENHRY and CDR2 SYGVKD.

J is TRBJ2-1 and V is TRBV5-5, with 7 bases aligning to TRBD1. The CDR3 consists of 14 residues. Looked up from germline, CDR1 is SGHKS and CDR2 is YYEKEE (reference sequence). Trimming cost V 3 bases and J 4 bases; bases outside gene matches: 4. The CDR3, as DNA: TGTGCCAGCAGCTGGGCGACAGGGTACAATGAGCAGTTCTTC. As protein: CASSWATGYNEQFF.

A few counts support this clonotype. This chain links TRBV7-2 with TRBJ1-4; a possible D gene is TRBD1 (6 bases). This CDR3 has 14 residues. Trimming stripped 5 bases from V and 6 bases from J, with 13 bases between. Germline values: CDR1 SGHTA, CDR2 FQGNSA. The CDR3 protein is CASSVSGADEKLFF. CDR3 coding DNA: TGTGCCAGCAGCGTCTCAGGGGCTGATGAAAAACTGTTTTTT. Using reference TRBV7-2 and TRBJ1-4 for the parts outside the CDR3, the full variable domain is GAGVSQSPSNKVTEKGKDVELRCDPISGHTALYWYRQSLGQGLEFLIYFQGNSAPDKSGLPSDRFSAERTGGSVSTLTIQRTQQEDSAVYLCASSVSGADEKLFFGSGTQLSVL.

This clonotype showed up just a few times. In DNA form, the CDR3 reads TGTGCCAGTTACAGGGGAGGCACATACAATGAGCAGTTCTTC. This gives the protein CASYRGGTYNEQFF. This chain connects TRBV28 to TRBJ2-1; a weak D match, TRBD1 (7 bases). This CDR3 is 14 amino acids long. Trimming took off 9 bases at V and 4 bases at J, with 16 bases between the two ends. CDR1 and CDR2 (germline): MDHEN, SYDVKM. Full variable domain (outside the CDR3, taken from reference TRBV28 and TRBJ2-1): DVKVTQSSRYLVKRTGEKVFLECVQDMDHENMFWYRQDPGLGLRLIYFSYDVKMKEKGDIPEGYSVSREKKERFSLILESASTNQTSMYLCASYRGGTYNEQFFGPGTRLTVL.

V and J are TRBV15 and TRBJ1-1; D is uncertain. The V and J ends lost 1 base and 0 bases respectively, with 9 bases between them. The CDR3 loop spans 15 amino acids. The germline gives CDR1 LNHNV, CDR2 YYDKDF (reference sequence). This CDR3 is CATSRGRPMNTEAFF. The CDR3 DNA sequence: TGTGCCACCAGCAGAGGAAGACCCATGAACACTGAAGCTTTCTTT.

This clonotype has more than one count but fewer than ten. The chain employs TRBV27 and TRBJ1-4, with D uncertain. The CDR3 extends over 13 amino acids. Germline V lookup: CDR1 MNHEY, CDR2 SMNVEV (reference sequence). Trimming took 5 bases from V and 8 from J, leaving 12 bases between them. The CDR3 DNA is TGTGCCAGCAGTGATGCGGGTGGGGAAAAACTGTTTTTT. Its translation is CASSDAGGEKLFF.

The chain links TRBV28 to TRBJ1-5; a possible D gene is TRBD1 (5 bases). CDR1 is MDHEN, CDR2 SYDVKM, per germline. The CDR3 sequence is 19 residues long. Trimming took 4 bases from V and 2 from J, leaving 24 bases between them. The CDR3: CASSSLQETSPIGNQPQHF. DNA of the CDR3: TGTGCCAGCAGTTCACTACAGGAAACTTCTCCTATAGGCAATCAGCCCCAGCATTTT.

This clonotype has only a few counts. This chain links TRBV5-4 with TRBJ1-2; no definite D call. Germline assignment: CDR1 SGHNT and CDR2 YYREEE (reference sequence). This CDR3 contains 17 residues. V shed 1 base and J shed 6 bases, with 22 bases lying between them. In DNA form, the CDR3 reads TGTGCCAGCAGCTTGCGCGTATTCACCCCGGCCACTAATGGCTACACCTTC. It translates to CASSLRVFTPATNGYTF.